The present TCR beta chain was sequenced within a study of neurological immune-mediated disorders. CDR1 is MNHEY, CDR2 SVGAGI, per germline. This CDR3 has 15 amino acids. With 10-nucleotide random UMIs, 5'RACE was used to make the cDNA. MiXCR, run by TCRdb on the 5' RACE reads, gives a single entry per CDR3 protein. The data contain 50,000 to 70,000 distinct CDR3 sequences, roughly 4.8% of them seen just once; the ten biggest clones take up approximately 6.9%. Of note for this clonotype: At one boundary the junction diverges from the germline segment, which might be a read error.

The chain is built from TRBV6-5 and TRBJ1-5; 8 bases align to TRBD1. Sequencing was done on a sample of PBMCs. The clonotype was recovered from a man aged 25-45 years with multiple sclerosis. Written as DNA, the CDR3 is TGTGCCAGCAGTTACTCGGGACAGGTCAATCAGCCCCAGAATTTT. Amino acids: CASSYSGQVNQPQNF.